These 30 T cell receptor beta chains were sequenced from one sample in a study of blood T cells in healthy people across ages (dated by TCRdb to 2013 to 2016). The library relied on 5' RACE. Sequenced on an Illumina HiSeq 2500. A second PCR of 7 to 11 cycles was performed with a sample-barcoded 5' primer and a J-beta primer mix. TCRdb reworked the public reads: Q25 trimming with fastp, MiXCR clone assembly, productive beta chains retained. Identical CDR3 protein sequences are pooled into one entry, listed with their most common genes and DNA. The sample table contains roughly 1.5 million distinct CDR3 sequences; only one count was recorded for about 45% of them. The top ten constitute about 4% of the sample. The sample was blood. These receptor sequences come from a woman under 30 in good health.

The genes are TRBV5-1 and TRBJ2-3, with D possibly matching TRBD2 (6 bases). The CDR3 length is 15 residues. CDR1 is SGHRS, CDR2 YFSETQ, per germline. V lost 6 bases and J lost 2, with 16 bases in between. In nucleotides, the CDR3 is TGCGCCAGCATCCCCGCGGCGGGACTCACAGATACGCAGTATTTT. Translation gives CASIPAAGLTDTQYF.

The V gene is TRBV25-1, the J gene TRBJ1-2; no clear D gene. Germline CDR1 reads MGHDK; CDR2 reads SYGVNS. Trimming took off 5 bases at V and 8 bases at J, with 21 bases between the two ends. The CDR3 length is 15 residues. The CDR3 loop reads CASSSANTLLEGYTF. DNA for the CDR3: TGTGCCAGCAGTTCGGCAAACACCCTCTTGGAGGGCTACACCTTC.

The chain is built from TRBV15 and TRBJ1-2; D unresolved. CDR3 length: 16 residues. V gave up 0 bases and J gave up 4 bases, with 15 bases separating them. Germline V gene lookup returns CDR1 LNHNV and CDR2 YYDKDF (reference sequence). The DNA of the CDR3 is TGTGCCACCAGCAGAGAAATCGGCAGTCCATCCTATGGCTACACCTTC. Protein sequence: CATSREIGSPSYGYTF.

The CDR3 bases are TGTGCCAGCAGTCATCTTGGGGGAAGTGAAAAACTGTTTTTT. Translating gives CASSHLGGSEKLFF. V and J are TRBV7-6 and TRBJ1-4; weak D call: TRBD1 (5 bases). This CDR3 has 14 residues. V lost 6 bases, J lost 7 bases, and 15 bases lay in between. CDR1 is SGHVS, CDR2 FNYEAQ, per germline.

This clonotype was observed a handful of times. The V call is TRBV7-9, the J call TRBJ1-4; D remains ambiguous. CDR1 SEHNR and CDR2 FQNEAQ come from the germline V gene (reference sequence). The CDR3 has 11 amino acids. V was shortened by 4 bases and J by 8 bases, with 5 bases between the two germline ends. CDR3 sequence reads: CASSSSEKLFF. CDR3 sequence (DNA): TGTGCCAGCAGCTCTTCCGAAAAACTGTTTTTT.

This clonotype was found a few times. This chain uses TRBV20-1 with TRBJ1-5, with D hard to call. The ends were cut back, 1 base at V and 0 bases at J, with 10 bases in the middle. This CDR3 comprises 15 residues. From germline, CDR1 is DFQATT and CDR2 SNEGSKA (reference sequence). CDR3 sequence: CSARVPVNSNQPQHF. Written as DNA, the CDR3 is TGCAGTGCTAGAGTACCAGTTAATAGCAATCAGCCCCAGCATTTT.

V is TRBV3-1 and J is TRBJ2-7, with D possibly matching TRBD2 (5 bases). Germline V gene sequence: CDR1 LGHDT, CDR2 YNNKEL (reference sequence). V lost 4 bases and J lost 7, with 23 bases in between. The CDR3 loop spans 16 amino acids. Here the CDR3 DNA reads TGTGCCAGCAGCCCAGCTGAGATAGCGCCCTACAATGAGCAGTACTTC. It codes for CASSPAEIAPYNEQYF.

This rearrangement joins TRBV7-2 to TRBJ1-5; D is perhaps TRBD1 (6 bases). Germline values: CDR1 SGHTA, CDR2 FQGNSA. V was pared by 3 bases and J by 3 bases, with 12 bases between. This CDR3 contains 15 residues. The CDR3 DNA reads TGTGCCAGCAGCTTCCCGTACAGGGTCAATCAGCCCCAGCATTTT. This sequence encodes CASSFPYRVNQPQHF.

Turning to this clonotype: At one end, the junction sequence differs from germline, possibly due to a read error. The chain links TRBV6-1 to TRBJ1-2; 8 bases map to TRBD1. The CDR3 covers 14 residues. CDR1 and CDR2 from the germline V gene are MNHNS and SASEGT. The CDR3 region has the DNA TGTGCCGGCAGTTCCCGGGACAGGTCCTATGGCTACACCTTC. Its protein product is CAGSSRDRSYGYTF.

The chain carries TRBV13 and TRBJ2-7, with D tentatively TRBD1 or TRBD2 (5 bases each). CDR3 length equals 15 residues. V lost 5 bases and J 0 bases, leaving 14 bases between the germline ends. From germline, CDR1 is PRHDT and CDR2 FYEKMQ (reference sequence). DNA of the CDR3: TGTGCCAGCAGCACTAACAGGAGGAGCTCCTACGAGCAGTACTTC. The encoded protein is CASSTNRRSSYEQYF.

This clonotype has only a few counts. This sequence joins TRBV29-1 and TRBJ2-5; 8 nucleotides agree with TRBD1. V was clipped by 6 bases and J by 4 bases; unmatched bases: 13. The germline CDR1 and CDR2 sequences are SQVTM and ANQGSEA. The CDR3 sequence is 15 residues long. The CDR3 bases are TGCAGCGTAGGAGCGGACAGGGTGGGCCGAGAGACCCAGTACTTC. Protein: CSVGADRVGRETQYF.

As to this clonotype: This may arise from a read error, as a much more abundant clone is one base away. The chain joins TRBV6-5 to TRBJ2-5, with no clear D. CDR3 length: 15 amino acids. The germline V gene has CDR1 MNHEY and CDR2 SVGAGI. The CDR3 nucleotides read TGTGCCAGAAGTTACTTAGATCGGTACCAAGAGACCCAGTACTTC. Residues: CARSYLDRYQETQYF.

CDR3 coding DNA: TGTGCCAGCAGCCCCCGTCTTCGGGGAGCGGGAGGTAATGAGCAGTACTTC. This translates into CASSPRLRGAGGNEQYF. This chain joins TRBV11-2 and TRBJ2-7, with 9 nucleotides matching TRBD2. In germline, CDR1 is SGHAT, CDR2 FQNNGV. Trimming at V came to 5 bases and at J to 7 bases, leaving 18 bases not matched to a gene. CDR3 length equals 17 residues.

V usage is TRBV4-3 and J usage is TRBJ2-1; the D is unclear. Per germline, CDR1 LGHNA and CDR2 YSLEER. The CDR3 contains 13 residues. V was cut by 0 bases and J by 12 bases, with 12 bases left in between. The CDR3 region has the DNA TGCGCCAGCAGCCAAGATTCCGAGTTGGCGCAGTTCTTC. This codes for CASSQDSELAQFF.

The J gene is TRBJ2-1, the V gene TRBV25-1; D might be TRBD2 (7 bases). Trimming shortened V by 1 base and J by 4 bases, and 17 bases separated the two germline ends. This CDR3 spans 17 amino acids. The V gene's germline CDR1 is MGHDK and CDR2 SYGVNS. CDR3 sequence (DNA): TGTGCCAGCAGTGAATCCGGGGGCGGGAGAGGGTACAATGAGCAGTTCTTC. Translated: CASSESGGGRGYNEQFF.

Concerning this clonotype: A read error may explain this, as a much larger clone is one base away. For the CDR3, the DNA is TGTGCCAGCAGCCCCCGGTGGGCGAACACTGAAGCTTTCTTT. This sequence encodes CASSPRWANTEAFF. The V call is TRBV13, the J call TRBJ1-1; D is uncertain. The CDR3 totals 14 residues. With 5 bases removed from V and 1 base from J, the gap between germline ends came to 11 bases. Germline V gene lookup returns CDR1 PRHDT and CDR2 FYEKMQ (reference sequence).

In this sample, this clonotype turned up a few times. The chain recombines TRBV7-2 with TRBJ2-7; the match to TRBD2 covers 9 bases. Looked up from germline, CDR1 is SGHTA and CDR2 is FQGNSA. V dropped 3 bases and J dropped 1; count of bases not matched to a gene: 10. The CDR3 is 17 residues long. The CDR3 DNA reads as TGTGCCAGCAGCTTCCGGGTTAGCGGGGGTTTTTCCTACGAGCAGTACTTC. This translates into CASSFRVSGGFSYEQYF.

This clonotype was seen more than once but under ten times. The junction departs from germline at one end; a sequencing error may be responsible. This chain connects TRBV7-2 to TRBJ2-5; D is unresolved. The CDR3 loop spans 14 amino acids. Germline V gene sequence: CDR1 SGHTA, CDR2 FQGNSA. CDR3 residues: CAGSFGGNQETQYF. In DNA, the CDR3 is TGTGCCGGCAGCTTCGGCGGTAATCAAGAGACCCAGTACTTC.

In its sample, this clonotype was seen many times. The chain uses TRBV12-3 or TRBV12-4 and TRBJ2-5, with D possibly being TRBD2 (5 bases). V was trimmed by 5 bases and J by 7 bases, leaving 20 bases between them. The CDR3 is made up of 15 amino acids. Here the CDR3 reads CASSPPSGLSRTQYF. The DNA of the CDR3 is TGTGCCAGCAGTCCCCCCAGCGGTCTCTCACGGACCCAGTACTTC.

This clonotype was detected only a few times. The rearrangement joins TRBV21-1 to TRBJ2-3. TRBV21-1 is annotated as a pseudogene. The CDR3 is 15 residues long. CDR3 nucleotides: TGTGCCAGCAGCAAAGGGACCAAGCAGACAGATACGCAGTATTTT. Residues: CASSKGTKQTDTQYF.

This clonotype was observed many times. The V call is TRBV29-1, the J call TRBJ2-5; D tentatively reads TRBD1 or TRBD2 (5 bases each). The germline gives CDR1 SQVTM, CDR2 ANQGSEA. This CDR3 spans 13 amino acids. V dropped 7 bases and J dropped 5 bases, with 17 bases sitting between them. This chain's CDR3 is CSAPGRSEETQYF. CDR3 bases: TGCAGCGCACCGGGACGATCGGAGGAGACCCAGTACTTC.

The V and J genes are TRBV11-2 and TRBJ1-2; the D gene is possibly TRBD1 (5 bases). CDR3 length equals 13 residues. The V gene's germline CDR1 is SGHAT and CDR2 FQNNGV. Trimming shortened V by 2 bases and J by 8 bases, and 12 bases separated the two germline ends. CDR3 in DNA: TGTGCCAGCAGCTTACTTTTGGGGCAGGGCTACACCTTC. It specifies CASSLLLGQGYTF.

This sequence joins TRBV29-1 and TRBJ1-1, with 7 bases matching TRBD1. CDR1 and CDR2 from the germline V gene are SQVTM and ANQGSEA. The V gene end was trimmed by 8 bases and the J gene end by 6 bases; junction bases not matched to a gene: 12. This CDR3 is built from 13 residues. The CDR3 sequence: CSSSGQVASEAFF. The CDR3 bases are TGCAGCTCATCAGGACAGGTCGCCTCTGAAGCTTTCTTT.

The CDR3 reads CSARDLSRVKYGYTF. CDR3 coding DNA: TGCAGTGCTAGAGATCTTTCCAGGGTTAAGTATGGCTACACCTTC. This sequence joins TRBV20-1 and TRBJ1-2; TRBD1 is a possible D gene (5 bases). This CDR3 is 15 amino acids long. Trimming removed 0 bases at V and 5 bases at J, with 16 bases between. The germline V gene has CDR1 DFQATT and CDR2 SNEGSKA (reference sequence).

The chain is built from TRBV25-1 and TRBJ1-1, with D uncertain. CDR3 length: 13 amino acids. Germline V gives CDR1 MGHDK, CDR2 SYGVNS. Trimming removed 4 bases from V and 0 bases from J, with 6 bases in between. The CDR3 protein is CASSVHLNTEAFF. CDR3 DNA sequence: TGTGCCAGCAGTGTTCACTTGAACACTGAAGCTTTCTTT.

The V and J genes are TRBV7-2 and TRBJ1-4; the D is unclear. V lost 6 bases and J 5 bases, leaving 13 bases between the germline ends. Germline V gene data show CDR1 as SGHTA and CDR2 as FQGNSA. The CDR3 runs to 14 residues. The chain's CDR3 is CASSPTYHNEKLFF. The CDR3 DNA sequence: TGTGCCAGCAGTCCCACCTACCACAATGAAAAACTGTTTTTT.

This rearrangement joins TRBV27 to TRBJ2-6, with D possibly TRBD2 on 5 matching bases. Trimming stripped 6 bases from V and 0 bases from J, with 18 bases between. In germline, CDR1 is MNHEY, CDR2 SMNVEV (reference sequence). The length of the CDR3 is 18 residues. In DNA form, the CDR3 reads TGTGCCAGCAGCCTATCTGGAGGCGGAATCTCTGGGGCCAACGTCCTGACTTTC. It translates to CASSLSGGGISGANVLTF.

The genes are TRBV7-9 and TRBJ2-7; no reliable D call. The V and J ends lost 1 base and 0 bases respectively, with 10 bases between them. Germline V lookup: CDR1 SEHNR, CDR2 FQNEAQ (reference sequence). This CDR3 has 15 residues. The CDR3 region is CASSLVAERSYEQYF. The CDR3 nucleotides read TGTGCCAGCAGCTTAGTGGCTGAACGCTCCTACGAGCAGTACTTC.

This clonotype was counted a single time. The chain combines TRBV2 with TRBJ1-1, with D uncertain. Per germline, CDR1 SNHLY and CDR2 FYNNEI. The CDR3 has 14 residues. V was shortened by 3 bases and J by 0 bases, with 8 bases between the two germline ends. The CDR3 nucleotides read TGTGCCAGCAGTGAGGGCCGGTTGAACACTGAAGCTTTCTTT. Amino acid sequence: CASSEGRLNTEAFF.

The chain employs TRBV10-3 and TRBJ2-7; 9 positions match TRBD1. The germline gives CDR1 ENHRY, CDR2 SYGVKD. The V and J ends lost 0 bases and 5 bases, in that order; junction bases with no gene match: 2. CDR3 length equals 14 residues. As DNA, the CDR3 is TGTGCCATCAGTGAGTCGGGGACAGGGAACGAGCAGTACTTC. Encoded protein: CAISESGTGNEQYF.